The 22 T cell receptor beta chains below come from one sample, sequenced in a study of shared clonotypes between healthy human individuals (dated by TCRdb to about 2020). The library came from the immunoSEQ multiplex PCR assay. Entries here come from immuneACCESS through TCRdb and include only in-frame sequences with V and J called. Some clones fail to appear in such tables; in the studies checked, an unresolved V gene covers under half of the shortfall, and the cause of the remainder is unknown. In this sample the table shows some 1.1 million clones, 77% of which occur a single time. The ten biggest clones cover 0.89% of the sample. The sample taken for sequencing was memory CD4+ T cells from PBMCs. The cell subset or site label, read with the paper, signifies: CD45RA-negative fraction. The origin of the receptors is a man between 18 and 35 years old in good health. Some clones in this sample may be carry-over from other donors' samples.

J is TRBJ2-3 and V is TRBV4-1; D not resolved. The CDR3 is made up of 14 amino acids. V was pared by 3 bases and J by 3 bases, with 10 bases between. Germline V gives CDR1 MGHRA, CDR2 YSYEKL. CDR3 region: CASSHDVATDTQYF. DNA of the CDR3: TGCGCCAGCAGCCACGATGTCGCGACAGATACGCAGTATTTT.

V and J are TRBV7-2 and TRBJ2-7; a weak D match, TRBD1 (5 bases). The CDR3 loop spans 14 amino acids. The germline CDR1 and CDR2 sequences are SGHTA and FQGNSA. V lost 3 bases and J 3 bases, leaving 12 bases between the germline ends. CDR3 DNA sequence: TGTGCCAGCAGCTTGAGATCGCAGGGCTACGAGCAGTACTTC. This sequence encodes CASSLRSQGYEQYF.

This clone was seen a few times. The gene calls are TRBV28 and TRBJ1-3; TRBD1 might be the D (6 bases). The CDR3 is 15 amino acids. CDR1 and CDR2 from the germline V gene are MDHEN and SYDVKM. Trimming shortened V by 6 bases and J by 0 bases, and 12 bases separated the two germline ends. Written as DNA, the CDR3 is TGTGCCAGCAGCGGGGGGGGCGTCTCTGGAAACACCATATATTTT. It codes for CASSGGGVSGNTIYF.

The V and J genes are TRBV28 and TRBJ1-5; 7 bases match TRBD1. V trimming: 3 bases; J trimming: 3 bases; junction bases outside the gene matches: 8. Germline lookup yields CDR1 MDHEN and CDR2 SYDVKM. The CDR3 has 16 amino acids. Here the CDR3 reads CASSFDRAPYNQPQHF. The CDR3 bases are TGTGCCAGCAGTTTCGACAGGGCCCCATACAATCAGCCCCAGCATTTT.

The chain employs TRBV28 and TRBJ1-2; no definite D call. The V end lost 6 bases, the J end lost 0 bases, and 11 bases lay between the germline ends. This CDR3 is 14 amino acids long. Germline CDR1 MDHEN, CDR2 SYDVKM. The chain's CDR3 is CASRKGGTNYGYTF. CDR3 nucleotide sequence: TGTGCCAGCAGGAAGGGAGGGACTAACTATGGCTACACCTTC.

This chain links TRBV6-1 with TRBJ2-1; D possibly matches TRBD1 or TRBD2 (5 bases each). Trimming shortened V by 1 base and J by 7 bases, and 11 bases separated the two germline ends. Germline V gene data show CDR1 as MNHNS and CDR2 as SASEGT. The CDR3 spans 14 residues. CDR3 residues: CASSEGGVMNEQFF. The CDR3 bases are TGTGCCAGCAGTGAAGGAGGGGTAATGAATGAGCAGTTCTTC.

In this sample, this clone turned up a few times. CDR3 region: CATRPQGGQETQYF. The CDR3 DNA reads TGCGCCACCCGCCCGCAAGGGGGCCAAGAGACCCAGTACTTC. This rearrangement joins TRBV5-1 to TRBJ2-5; maybe TRBD1 (6 bases). This CDR3 region has 14 residues. Germline V gene sequence: CDR1 SGHRS, CDR2 YFSETQ. Trimming left V 9 bases short and J 1 base short, with 16 bases between.

The rearrangement uses TRBV7-8 and TRBJ1-5; perhaps TRBD1 as D (5 bases). The ends were cut back, 0 bases at V and 4 bases at J, with 16 bases in the middle. The CDR3 is 17 residues long. Germline-derived CDR1 and CDR2 are SGHVS and FQNEAQ. CDR3 DNA sequence: TGTGCCAGCAGCTTAGCGGTCCGGGGCGTGAGAAATCAGCCCCAGCATTTT. As protein: CASSLAVRGVRNQPQHF.

This clone was seen more than once but under ten times. V gene TRBV5-1 combines with J gene TRBJ2-1; D remains unclear. This CDR3 has 14 amino acids. The V end was cut by 1 base, the J end by 4 bases, with 9 bases between. The germline gives CDR1 SGHRS, CDR2 YFSETQ. The CDR3 protein is CASSLSTDYNEQFF. CDR3 nucleotide sequence: TGCGCCAGCAGCTTGTCCACGGATTACAATGAGCAGTTCTTC.

The V gene is TRBV6-5, the J gene TRBJ2-5, with D possibly TRBD2 on 6 matching bases. Trimming shortened V by 5 bases and J by 1 base, and 11 bases separated the two germline ends. Germline V gene sequence: CDR1 MNHEY, CDR2 SVGAGI. This CDR3 is 14 amino acids long. The DNA for the CDR3 is TGTGCCAGCAGTGGCTGGGACTCCCAAGAGACCCAGTACTTC. It specifies CASSGWDSQETQYF.

The rearrangement links TRBV27 to TRBJ1-1, with D maybe TRBD1 (5 bases). Trimming stripped 8 bases from V and 1 base from J, with 17 bases between. Germline-derived CDR1 and CDR2 are MNHEY and SMNVEV (reference sequence). This CDR3 region has 15 residues. The CDR3 loop reads CASAGAGVANTEAFF. In nucleotides, the CDR3 is TGTGCCAGCGCAGGTGCGGGGGTGGCGAACACTGAAGCTTTCTTT.

This clone turned up a few times. The chain is built from TRBV30 and TRBJ2-1; TRBD2 aligns across 8 bases. J lost 9 bases, V lost 2 bases, and 6 bases had no gene match. CDR1 is GTSNPN, CDR2 SVGIG, per germline (reference sequence). This CDR3 has 13 residues. CDR3 sequence (DNA): TGTGCCTGGAGTTGGCGGGAGGTGGGTGAGCAGTTCTTC. Amino acid sequence: CAWSWREVGEQFF. Together with reference TRBV30 and TRBJ2-1, the CDR3 gives the full variable domain: SQTIHQWPATLVQPVGSPLSLECTVEGTSNPNLYWYRQAAGRGLQLLFYSVGIGQISSEVPQNLSASRPQDRQFILSSKKLLLSDSGFYLCAWSWREVGEQFFGPGTRLTVL.

The gene calls are TRBV4-2 and TRBJ2-1, with D possibly being TRBD2 (6 bases). Germline loops: CDR1 LGHNA, CDR2 YNFKEQ. The CDR3 covers 17 residues. The V end was cut by 4 bases, the J end by 6 bases, with 22 bases between. The CDR3 coding sequence is TGTGCCAGCAGCCTCCTAACCACAGGAGGGTCTGGCAATGAGCAGTTCTTC. Amino acid sequence: CASSLLTTGGSGNEQFF.

The chain combines TRBV5-1 with TRBJ2-2; the match to TRBD2 covers 8 bases. This CDR3 region has 16 residues. Trimming at V came to 1 base and at J to 4 bases, leaving 6 bases not matched to a gene. CDR1 and CDR2 from the germline V gene are SGHRS and YFSETQ. The CDR3 DNA reads as TGCGCCAGCAGCTTGCAGGCGGGAGGTGGCACCGGGGAGCTGTTTTTT. It yields the protein CASSLQAGGGTGELFF.

This clone has at least ten counts. The chain is built from TRBV7-3 and TRBJ2-7; 9 bases align to TRBD2. The trim removed 1 base at V and 3 bases at J, leaving 1 base unmatched. The germline V gene has CDR1 SGHTA and CDR2 FQGTGA. CDR3 length equals 14 residues. This CDR3 reads CASSLMTSGYEQYF. The CDR3 coding sequence is TGTGCCAGCAGCTTAATGACTAGCGGCTACGAGCAGTACTTC.

This clone was counted between two and nine times. The rearrangement uses TRBV29-1 and TRBJ1-3; D is ambiguous. The germline gives CDR1 SQVTM, CDR2 ANQGSEA. CDR3 length equals 13 residues. The V end was cut by 6 bases, the J end by 3 bases, with 12 bases between. The CDR3 region has the DNA TGCAGCGTCGGTTGGGCCTTTGGAAACACCATATATTTT. This translates into CSVGWAFGNTIYF.

This clone turned up a few times. The chain has TRBV6-6 and TRBJ2-7, with 8 bases aligning to TRBD2. Germline lookup yields CDR1 MNHNY and CDR2 SVGAGI (reference sequence). Germline trimming cut 8 bases from V and 1 base from J; bases unmatched to any gene: 4. This CDR3 is 13 amino acids long. CDR3 sequence: CASGGTSSYEQYF. CDR3 coding DNA: TGTGCCAGCGGCGGGACTAGTTCCTACGAGCAGTACTTC.

Note on this clone: Other DNA sequences within the sample encode an identical CDR3. The rearrangement joins TRBV9 to TRBJ1-2; no reliable D call. V shed 0 bases and J shed 3 bases, with 6 bases lying between them. Germline CDR1 reads SGDLS; CDR2 reads YYNGEE. CDR3 length: 13 amino acids. DNA of the CDR3: TGTGCCAGCAGCGTAGGGTCCTACTATGGCTACACCTTC. Its translation is CASSVGSYYGYTF.

A remark on this clone: One base away lies a much larger clone, so this may be a sequencing read error. This same CDR3 is encoded by further DNA sequences in the sample. J is TRBJ2-1 and V is TRBV2; D remains unclear. The CDR3 consists of 11 residues. The ends were cut back, 6 bases at V and 3 bases at J, with 3 bases in the middle. CDR1 SNHLY and CDR2 FYNNEI come from the germline V gene. Here the CDR3 reads CASRDYNEQFF. CDR3 nucleotides: TGTGCCAGCAGGGACTACAATGAGCAGTTCTTC.

The genes are TRBV28 and TRBJ2-2, with TRBD1 identical over 10 bases. The CDR3 is made up of 14 amino acids. Losses at the gene ends were 8 bases for V and 3 bases for J; bases not matched to a gene: 3. Germline CDR1 reads MDHEN; CDR2 reads SYDVKM. CDR3 residues: CASDGTGDTGELFF. As DNA, the CDR3 is TGTGCCAGCGACGGGACAGGGGACACCGGGGAGCTGTTTTTT.

This clone was detected many times. The chain combines TRBV11-2 with TRBJ1-3; D remains unclear. V gave up 0 bases and J gave up 1 base, with 7 bases separating them. Per the germline V gene, CDR1 is SGHAT and CDR2 is FQNNGV. The CDR3 has 15 amino acids. CDR3 protein: CASSLDPGSGNTIYF. The CDR3 coding sequence is TGTGCCAGCAGCTTAGATCCTGGATCTGGAAACACCATATATTTT.

V usage is TRBV11-3 and J usage is TRBJ1-6; D call uncertain. The CDR3 sequence is 13 residues long. Germline assignment: CDR1 SGHNT and CDR2 YENEEA. The V end lost 3 bases, the J end lost 8 bases, and 8 bases lay between the germline ends. CDR3 loop: CASSFRRDSPLHF. In DNA form, the CDR3 reads TGTGCCAGCAGCTTCCGAAGAGATTCACCCCTCCACTTT.